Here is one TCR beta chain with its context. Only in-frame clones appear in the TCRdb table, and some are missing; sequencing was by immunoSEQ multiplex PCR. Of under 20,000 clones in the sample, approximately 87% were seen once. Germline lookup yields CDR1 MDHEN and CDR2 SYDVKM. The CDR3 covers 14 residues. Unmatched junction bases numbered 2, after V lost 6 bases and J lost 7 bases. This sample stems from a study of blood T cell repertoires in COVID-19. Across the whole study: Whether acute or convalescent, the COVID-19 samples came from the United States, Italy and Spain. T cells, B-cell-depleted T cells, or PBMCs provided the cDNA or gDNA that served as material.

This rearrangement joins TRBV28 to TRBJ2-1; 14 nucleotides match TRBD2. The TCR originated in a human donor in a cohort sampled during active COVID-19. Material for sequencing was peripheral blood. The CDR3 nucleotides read TGTGCCAGCAGGACTAGCGGGGGGGAAAATGAGCAGTTCTTC. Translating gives CASRTSGGENEQFF.